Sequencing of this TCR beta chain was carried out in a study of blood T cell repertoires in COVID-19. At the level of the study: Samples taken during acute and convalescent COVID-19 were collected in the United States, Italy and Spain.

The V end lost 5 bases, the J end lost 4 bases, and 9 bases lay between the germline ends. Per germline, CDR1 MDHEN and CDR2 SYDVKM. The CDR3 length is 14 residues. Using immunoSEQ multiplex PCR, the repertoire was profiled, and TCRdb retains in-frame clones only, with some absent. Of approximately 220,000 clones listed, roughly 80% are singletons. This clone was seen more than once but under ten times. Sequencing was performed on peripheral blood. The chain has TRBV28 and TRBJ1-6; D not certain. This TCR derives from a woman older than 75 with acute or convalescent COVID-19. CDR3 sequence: CASSELQYNSPLHF. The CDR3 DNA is TGTGCCAGCAGTGAATTACAGTATAATTCACCCCTCCACTTT.